This TCR beta chain was sequenced for a study of control samples from healthy donors and cancer patients. The data were produced by immunoSEQ multiplex PCR, yet TCRdb's version contains in-frame clones alone and is incomplete. Of some 79,000 clones listed, more than 85% are singletons. Trimming pared 4 bases from V and 5 bases from J, leaving 11 bases between. The CDR3 spans 13 residues. In germline, CDR1 is SNHLY, CDR2 FYNNEI. The rearrangement links TRBV2 to TRBJ2-5; D unclear. The sequencing input was blood. The source of this sequence is a woman between 50 and 59 years old in good health. Written as DNA, the CDR3 is TGTGCCAGCAGTGTCGGTCAGAGGGAGACCCAGTACTTC. Protein: CASSVGQRETQYF. The entire variable domain, with the rest obtained from reference TRBV2 and TRBJ2-5, is as follows: EPEVTQTPSHQVTQMGQEVILRCVPISNHLYFYWYRQILGQKVEFLVSFYNNEISEKSEIFDDQFSVERPDGSNFTLKIRSTKLEDSAMYFCASSVGQRETQYFGPGTRLLVL.